This TCR beta chain was sequenced for a study of blood T cell repertoires in COVID-19. The wider study: Samples of COVID-19 (acute and convalescent) were obtained from the United States, Italy and Spain. T cells, B-cell-depleted T cells, or PBMCs provided the cDNA or gDNA that served as material.

This CDR3 spans 15 amino acids. Germline loops: CDR1 LGHDT, CDR2 YNNKEL (reference sequence). Trimming removed 0 bases at V and 6 bases at J, with 12 bases between. Authors' methods: Amplification of reference gene primers was used by the study to estimate nucleated cell counts. Sequencing was performed with immunoSEQ multiplex PCR; in TCRdb, only in-frame clones are kept and a portion is missing. V, J and clone size are those of that table, while D and trimming were read from the DNA. The table includes about 170,000 clones, about 80% detected once. This chain uses TRBV3-1 (or the pseudogene TRBV3-2) with TRBJ1-5; D might be TRBD1 (5 bases). This clonotype was obtained from a woman aged 80 or over with acute or convalescent COVID-19. The sequencing input was peripheral blood. In nucleotides, the CDR3 is TGTGCCAGCAGCCAAGATCCTGGGGGGAGTCAGCCCCAGCATTTT. Amino acids: CASSQDPGGSQPQHF.